This TCR beta chain was retrieved from a study of T-cell memory formation after mild COVID-19. Study-wide context: For the most part, TCR clusters were specific to one donor. Study-wide results and caveats: Later expanders leaned CD4+, whereas clones that contracted between day 15 and 85 were balanced CD4/CD8. CD4+ contracting clones lay mainly in CM and EM, CD8+ ones in EMRA. Within pre-infection memory, some responding clones were found, suggesting cross-reactive memory joined.

Ten or more counts support this clonotype. Its antigen is unidentified. Trimming removed 3 bases at V and 8 bases at J, with 20 bases between. The CDR3 extends over 16 amino acids. The germline CDR1 and CDR2 sequences are KGHSH and LQKENI. TCRdb analysed the 5' RACE reads with MiXCR anew, one entry per CDR3 protein. The table has about 140,000 distinct CDR3 sequences, 15% to 20% seen once. The V and J genes are TRBV18 and TRBJ2-1; TRBD1 might be the D (6 bases). The sequence was collected from an adult woman who had mild COVID-19 (a few samples of this study predate the infection). Cell type and time point are not known. The sample was PBMCs or a T cell subset sorted from them (not recorded which). The chain's CDR3 is CASSPYLWTARDEQFF. CDR3 nucleotides: TGTGCCAGCTCACCTTATCTATGGACAGCTCGGGATGAGCAGTTCTTC.